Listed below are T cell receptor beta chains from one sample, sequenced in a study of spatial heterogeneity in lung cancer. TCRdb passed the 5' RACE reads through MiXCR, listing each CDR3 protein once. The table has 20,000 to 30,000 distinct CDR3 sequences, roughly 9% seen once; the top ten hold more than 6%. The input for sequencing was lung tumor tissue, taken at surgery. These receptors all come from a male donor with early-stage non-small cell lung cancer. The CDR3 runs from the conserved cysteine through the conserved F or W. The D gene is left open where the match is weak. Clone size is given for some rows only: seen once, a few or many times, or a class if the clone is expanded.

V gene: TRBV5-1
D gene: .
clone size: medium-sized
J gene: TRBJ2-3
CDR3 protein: CASSLGRTDTQYF
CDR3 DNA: TGCGCCAGCAGCTTGGGACGGACAGATACGCAGTATTTT

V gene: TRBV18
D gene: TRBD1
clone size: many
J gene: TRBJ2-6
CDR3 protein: CASSPHHGSWTGGANVLTF
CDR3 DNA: TGTGCCAGCTCACCGCACCACGGATCGTGGACAGGAGGGGCCAACGTCCTGACTTTC

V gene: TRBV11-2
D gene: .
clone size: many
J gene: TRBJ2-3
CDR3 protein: CASAQGPTDTQYF
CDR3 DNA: TGTGCCAGCGCACAGGGACCCACAGATACGCAGTATTTT

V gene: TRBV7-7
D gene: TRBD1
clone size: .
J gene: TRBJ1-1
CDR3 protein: CASSLIRGRHTEAFF
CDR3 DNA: TGTGCTAGCAGCTTGATCAGGGGGCGTCACACTGAAGCTTTCTTT

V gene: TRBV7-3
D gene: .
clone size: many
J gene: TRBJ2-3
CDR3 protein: CASSPGPDTQYF
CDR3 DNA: TGTGCCAGCAGCCCTGGACCAGATACGCAGTATTTT

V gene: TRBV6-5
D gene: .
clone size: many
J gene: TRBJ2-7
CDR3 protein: CASSYGGGLSYEQYF
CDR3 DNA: TGTGCCAGCAGTTACGGAGGGGGGCTCTCCTACGAGCAGTACTTC

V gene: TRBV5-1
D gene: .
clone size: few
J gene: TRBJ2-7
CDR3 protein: CASGWYEQYF
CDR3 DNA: TGCGCCAGCGGTTGGTACGAGCAGTACTTC

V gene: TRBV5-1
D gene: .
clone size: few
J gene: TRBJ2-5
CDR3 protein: CASSLKWGQETQYF
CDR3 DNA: TGCGCCAGCAGCTTGAAGTGGGGACAAGAGACCCAGTACTTC

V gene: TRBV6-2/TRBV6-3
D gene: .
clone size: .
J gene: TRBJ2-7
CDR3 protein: CASSYSGGEQYF
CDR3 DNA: TGTGCCAGCAGTTACTCCGGCGGAGAGCAGTACTTC

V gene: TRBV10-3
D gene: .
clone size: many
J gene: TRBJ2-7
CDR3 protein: CAISEGEYEQYF
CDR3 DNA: TGTGCCATCAGTGAGGGGGAGTACGAGCAGTACTTC

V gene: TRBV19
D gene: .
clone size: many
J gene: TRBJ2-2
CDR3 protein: CASSPRVTSLRDTGELFF
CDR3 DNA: TGTGCCAGTAGCCCAAGAGTTACTAGCTTACGAGACACCGGGGAGCTGTTTTTT

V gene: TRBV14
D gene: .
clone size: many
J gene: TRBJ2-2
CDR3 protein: CASSHSGQNTGELFF
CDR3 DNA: TGTGCCAGCAGCCACTCGGGACAGAACACCGGGGAGCTGTTTTTT

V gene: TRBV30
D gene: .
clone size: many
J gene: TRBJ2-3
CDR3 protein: CAWSVRAGSDTQYF
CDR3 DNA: TGTGCCTGGAGTGTACGTGCGGGGTCGGATACGCAGTATTTT

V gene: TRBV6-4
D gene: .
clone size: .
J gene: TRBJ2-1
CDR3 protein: CASSAGTGSYNEQFF
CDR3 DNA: TGTGCCAGCAGCGCCGGGACTGGATCCTACAATGAGCAGTTCTTC

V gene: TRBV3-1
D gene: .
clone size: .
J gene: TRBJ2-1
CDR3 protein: CASSPPGAAYNEQFF
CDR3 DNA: TGTGCCAGCAGCCCCCCAGGGGCGGCCTACAATGAGCAGTTCTTC

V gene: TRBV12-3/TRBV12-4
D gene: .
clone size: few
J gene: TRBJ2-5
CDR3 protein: CASTLNSGETQYF
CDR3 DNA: TGTGCCAGCACCCTGAACAGCGGGGAGACCCAGTACTTC

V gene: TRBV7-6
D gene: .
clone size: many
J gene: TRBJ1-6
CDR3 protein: CASSLEGFGPLHF
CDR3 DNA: TGTGCCAGCAGCTTAGAGGGGTTTGGACCCCTCCACTTT

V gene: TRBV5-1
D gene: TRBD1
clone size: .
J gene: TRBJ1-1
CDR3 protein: CASSWGLGQGNEAFF
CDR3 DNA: TGCGCCAGCAGCTGGGGGCTTGGACAGGGGAATGAAGCTTTCTTT

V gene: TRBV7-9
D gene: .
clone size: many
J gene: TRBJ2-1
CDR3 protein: CASSLNSF
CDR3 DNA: TGTGCCAGCAGCTTAAACTCTTTC

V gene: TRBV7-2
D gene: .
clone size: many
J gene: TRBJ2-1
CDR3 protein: CASSFASSYNEQFF
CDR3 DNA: TGTGCCAGCAGCTTTGCTTCGTCCTACAATGAGCAGTTCTTC

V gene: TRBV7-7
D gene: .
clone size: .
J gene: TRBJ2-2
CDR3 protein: CASSSTGTGELFF
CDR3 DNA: TGTGCCAGCAGTTCTACGGGGACCGGGGAGCTGTTTTTT

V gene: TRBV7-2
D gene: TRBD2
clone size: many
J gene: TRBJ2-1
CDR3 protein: CASTDWTSDNNEQFF
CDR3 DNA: TGTGCCAGCACCGACTGGACTAGTGACAACAATGAGCAGTTCTTC

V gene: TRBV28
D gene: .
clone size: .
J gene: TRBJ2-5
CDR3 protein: CASTGRQETQYF
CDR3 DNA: TGTGCCAGCACGGGACGCCAAGAGACCCAGTACTTC

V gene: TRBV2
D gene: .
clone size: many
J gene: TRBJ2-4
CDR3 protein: CASSLTVLAKNIQYF
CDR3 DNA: TGTGCCAGCAGTTTGACAGTCCTAGCCAAAAACATTCAGTACTTC

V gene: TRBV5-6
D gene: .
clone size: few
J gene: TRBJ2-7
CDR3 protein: CASSSATMTGYEQYF
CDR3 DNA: TGTGCCAGCAGCTCCGCCACTATGACTGGATACGAGCAGTACTTC

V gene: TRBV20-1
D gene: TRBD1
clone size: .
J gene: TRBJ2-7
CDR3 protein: CSATGTGKTYEQYF
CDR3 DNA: TGCAGTGCTACCGGGACAGGGAAGACCTACGAGCAGTACTTC

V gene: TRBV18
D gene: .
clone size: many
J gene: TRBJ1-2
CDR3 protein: CASSPDRDTYGYTF
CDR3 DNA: TGTGCCAGCTCACCGGACAGAGACACCTATGGCTACACCTTC

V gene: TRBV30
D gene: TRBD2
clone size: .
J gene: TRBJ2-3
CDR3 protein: CAWSTGLAARGTQYF
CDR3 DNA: TGTGCCTGGAGCACAGGACTAGCCGCCAGGGGTACGCAGTATTTT

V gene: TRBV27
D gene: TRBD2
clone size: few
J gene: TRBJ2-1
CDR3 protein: CASRRLAGALEQFF
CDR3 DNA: TGTGCCAGCAGGCGCCTAGCGGGAGCGCTTGAGCAGTTCTTC

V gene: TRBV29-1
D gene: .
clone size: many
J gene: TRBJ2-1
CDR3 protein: CSAGTYYNEQFF
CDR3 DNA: TGCAGCGCAGGGACCTACTACAATGAGCAGTTCTTC